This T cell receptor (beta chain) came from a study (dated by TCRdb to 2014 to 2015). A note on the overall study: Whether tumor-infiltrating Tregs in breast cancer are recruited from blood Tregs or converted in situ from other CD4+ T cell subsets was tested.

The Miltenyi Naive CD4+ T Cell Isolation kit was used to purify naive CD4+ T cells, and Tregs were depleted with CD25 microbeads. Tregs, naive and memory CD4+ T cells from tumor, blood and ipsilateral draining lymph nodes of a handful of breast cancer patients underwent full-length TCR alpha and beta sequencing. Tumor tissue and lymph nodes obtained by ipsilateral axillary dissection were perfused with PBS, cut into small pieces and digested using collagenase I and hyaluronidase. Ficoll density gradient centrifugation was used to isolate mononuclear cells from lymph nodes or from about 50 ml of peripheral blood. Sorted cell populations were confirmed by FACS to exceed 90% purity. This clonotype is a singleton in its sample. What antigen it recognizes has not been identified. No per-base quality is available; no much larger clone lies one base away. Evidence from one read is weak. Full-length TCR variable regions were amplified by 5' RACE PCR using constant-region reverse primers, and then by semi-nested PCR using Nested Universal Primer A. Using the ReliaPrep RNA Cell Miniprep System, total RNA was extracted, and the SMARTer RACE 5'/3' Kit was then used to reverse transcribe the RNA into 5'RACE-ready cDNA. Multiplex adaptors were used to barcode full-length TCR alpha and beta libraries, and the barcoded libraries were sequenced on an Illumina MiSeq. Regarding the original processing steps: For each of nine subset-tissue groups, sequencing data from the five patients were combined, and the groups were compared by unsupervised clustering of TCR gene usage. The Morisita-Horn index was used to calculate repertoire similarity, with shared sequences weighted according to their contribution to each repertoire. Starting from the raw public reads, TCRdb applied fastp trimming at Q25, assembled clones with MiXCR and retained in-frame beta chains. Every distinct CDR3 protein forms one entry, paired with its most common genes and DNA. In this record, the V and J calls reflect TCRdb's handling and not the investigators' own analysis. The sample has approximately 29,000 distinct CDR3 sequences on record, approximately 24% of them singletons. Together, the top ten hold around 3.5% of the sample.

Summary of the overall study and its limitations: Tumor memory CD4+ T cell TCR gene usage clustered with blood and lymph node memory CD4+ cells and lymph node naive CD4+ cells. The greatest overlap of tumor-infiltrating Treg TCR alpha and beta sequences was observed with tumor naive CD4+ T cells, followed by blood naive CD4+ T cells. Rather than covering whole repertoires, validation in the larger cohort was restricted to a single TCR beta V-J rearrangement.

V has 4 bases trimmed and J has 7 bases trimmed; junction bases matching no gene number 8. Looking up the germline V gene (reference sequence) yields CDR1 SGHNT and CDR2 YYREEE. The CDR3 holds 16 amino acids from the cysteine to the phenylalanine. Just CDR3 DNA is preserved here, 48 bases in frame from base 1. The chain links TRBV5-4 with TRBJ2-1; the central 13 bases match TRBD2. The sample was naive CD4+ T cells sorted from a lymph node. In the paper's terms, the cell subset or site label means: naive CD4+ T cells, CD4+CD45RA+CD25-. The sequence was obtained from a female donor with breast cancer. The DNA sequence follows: TGTGCCAGCAGCAGGACTAGCGGGAGTCCTCGAAATGAGCAGTTCTTC. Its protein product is CASSRTSGSPRNEQFF.